These T cell receptor beta chains were read from a single sample in a study of CD8+CD57+ T cells in acquired aplastic anemia. TCRdb independently ran MiXCR on the reads; one entry per CDR3 protein. This table has hundreds of thousands of distinct CDR3 sequences, less than 35% appearing once. The specimen sequenced was sorted CD4+, CD8+, or CD8+CD57+ T cells (not recorded which) from PBMCs. The receptors were gathered from a human donor with aplastic anemia. Both conserved end residues are part of each CDR3.

length: 13
V: TRBV28
J: TRBJ2-2
CDR3: CASSPLRAGELFF

length: 15
V: TRBV15
J: TRBJ2-1
CDR3: CATSRGSGGANEQFF

length: 17
V: TRBV9
J: TRBJ2-7
CDR3: CASSGPSGDRGPYEQYF

length: 14
V: TRBV10-3
J: TRBJ1-1
CDR3: CAIRDTGLNTEAFF

length: 12
V: TRBV7-9
J: TRBJ2-5
CDR3: CASSLGEGTQYF

length: 12
V: TRBV10-3
J: TRBJ1-1
CDR3: CAISGGRHEALF

length: 12
V: TRBV10-1
J: TRBJ2-7
CDR3: CASSEGRDEQYF

length: 15
V: TRBV7-3
J: TRBJ1-1
CDR3: CASSPAFGTVTEAFF

length: 13
V: TRBV10-3
J: TRBJ1-5
CDR3: CAITDRDDQPQHF

length: 16
V: TRBV20-1
J: TRBJ2-3
CDR3: CSAEVRLAGASDTQYF

length: 16
V: TRBV15
J: TRBJ2-3
CDR3: CATSRDRTGGPDTQYF

length: 18
V: TRBV7-6
J: TRBJ2-1
CDR3: CASSPGTRTSGGQNEQFF

length: 15
V: TRBV19
J: TRBJ2-7
CDR3: CASSDSGTGWYEQYF

length: 15
V: TRBV20-1
J: TRBJ2-3
CDR3: CSARDKRGSTDAQYF

length: 15
V: TRBV5-4
J: TRBJ1-6
CDR3: CASSLEDRAVSPLHF

length: 15
V: TRBV2
J: TRBJ1-6
CDR3: CASRGGTADNSPLHF

length: 12
V: TRBV2
J: TRBJ1-6
CDR3: CASSWGDSPLHF

length: 13
V: TRBV7-2
J: TRBJ1-5
CDR3: CASSSGSNQPQHF

length: 14
V: TRBV7-3
J: TRBJ1-1
CDR3: CASSLNRVGTEAFF

length: 16
V: TRBV7-9
J: TRBJ2-1
CDR3: CASSLVASGSMNEQFF

length: 13
V: TRBV19
J: TRBJ2-1
CDR3: CASTSQLYNEQFF

length: 14
V: TRBV15
J: TRBJ1-2
CDR3: CATSRDWGYYGYTF

length: 16
V: TRBV30
J: TRBJ1-5
CDR3: CAWSPRGPTGNQPQHF

length: 14
V: TRBV12-3/TRBV12-4
J: TRBJ2-7
CDR3: CASSLGGTGGEQYF

length: 14
V: TRBV9
J: TRBJ1-1
CDR3: CAGSQRREATEAFF

length: 15
V: TRBV19
J: TRBJ2-2
CDR3: CAASWGFLDTGELFF

length: 14
V: TRBV5-4
J: TRBJ2-3
CDR3: CASSLTGAADTQYF

length: 15
V: TRBV5-6
J: TRBJ2-7
CDR3: CASSLVWGPSYEQYF

length: 18
V: TRBV6-2/TRBV6-3
J: TRBJ1-5
CDR3: CASSYDEGRGSFNQPQHF

length: 16
V: TRBV15
J: TRBJ2-5
CDR3: CATSRDPAGEEETQYF

length: 14
V: TRBV7-9
J: TRBJ2-7
CDR3: CASSLGDSRFEQYF

length: 16
V: TRBV7-7
J: TRBJ1-2
CDR3: CASSRDAGVRGYGYTF

length: 16
V: TRBV15
J: TRBJ2-2
CDR3: CATSRGHRPNTGELFF

length: 13
V: TRBV5-6
J: TRBJ1-5
CDR3: CASSLTADQPQHF

length: 17
V: TRBV6-2/TRBV6-3
J: TRBJ1-5
CDR3: CASSYSEGRPGNQPQHF

length: 16
V: TRBV16
J: TRBJ2-7
CDR3: CASSQLGPRGPYEQYF

length: 16
V: TRBV7-6
J: TRBJ2-1
CDR3: CASSLVLAGGQHEQFF

length: 14
V: TRBV20-1
J: TRBJ1-3
CDR3: CSATDTSSGNTIYF

length: 17
V: TRBV11-1
J: TRBJ1-1
CDR3: CASSLTSNSQGGTEAFF

length: 15
V: TRBV7-2
J: TRBJ1-3
CDR3: CASSLGSISGNTIYF

length: 16
V: TRBV4-1
J: TRBJ1-3
CDR3: CASSQVSQGRGNTIYF

length: 14
V: TRBV12-3/TRBV12-4
J: TRBJ2-7
CDR3: CASNSMGFAYEQYF

length: 14
V: TRBV9
J: TRBJ1-6
CDR3: CASSVGQHNSPLHF

length: 13
V: TRBV5-1
J: TRBJ1-3
CDR3: CASSLTGQNTIYF